This paragraph covers one TCR beta chain sequence. Its antigen target is currently unknown. No base quality values were provided; no much bigger clone lies one nucleotide off. From the cysteine up to the phenylalanine, the CDR3 has a length of 12 residues. The entry retains the CDR3 DNA only, 36 bases that are in frame from base 1. V loses 2 bases, J loses 8 bases, and the germline ends lie 7 bases apart. Donors were 35 to 40 systemically healthy Caucasian individuals from Russia aged about 6 to 100 years. Each donor gave ten milliliters of peripheral blood, collected into EDTA-treated Vacutainer tubes. Ficoll-Paque density-gradient centrifugation was used to isolate PBMCs, with at least 6.5 million per sample. Trizol reagent was used to extract total RNA from the PBMCs, yielding at least 5.5 micrograms per sample. The percentages of naive CD45RAhigh/CD27high T cells were determined by flow cytometry on a PBMC aliquot from every donor.

This entry is derived from a study of blood T cells in healthy people across ages (dated by TCRdb to about 2015). About the investigation overall: In model experiments, template switching captured about one uniquely barcoded TCR beta cDNA molecule for every two T cells. Using the same blood draw, the study looked at two additional independent replicas of 1 million unique cDNA reads for two donors, one aged 18 to 30 and the other aged 80 or older. To avoid experimental bias, donors of different ages were distributed randomly across sequencing lanes. To track age-related changes in TCR beta repertoire diversity, the study relied on deep sequencing normalized with unique cDNA molecular identifiers. The donors were divided into four age groups: young (average around 17 years), middle-aged (about 39), aged (around 59) and long-lived (roughly 88). Broad study findings and their caveats: Observed TCR beta diversity per million T cells fell roughly linearly with age, and a significant reduction was already apparent by age approximately 40. Observed TCR beta diversity correlated strongly with the percentage of naive T cells measured by flow cytometry. Compared with the aged group, the long-lived group had more naive CD4+ T cells, fewer expanded clones and increased TCR diversity, suggesting age selection. Since profiling was done on bulk unsorted PBMCs, naive and antigen-experienced compartments could not be conclusively compared. Donor CMV infection status was unknown, potentially confounding age-related changes in expanded clonotypes. Total diversity estimates from one million sequenced T cells were considered lower bounds and underestimates.

The library was made by 5' RACE. Sequencing took place on an Illumina HiSeq 2500. The second PCR ran for roughly 7 to 12 cycles and used a J-beta primer mix along with a sample-barcoded 5' primer. A template-switch 5' adaptor carrying 12 random nucleotides introduced a unique molecular identifier onto each TCR beta cDNA molecule. Each sample yielded at least 3 million CDR3-containing paired-end reads. First-strand cDNA synthesis was performed from all RNA using the Mint cDNA synthesis kit, with priming by a TRBC-specific oligonucleotide. Following uracil-DNA glycosylase treatment, all cDNA underwent a first 18-cycle PCR with the universal primers M1SS and BC2_uni_R. The paper's data handling went like this. For normalization, 1 million high-quality reads were randomly selected from each sample, with every read carrying a distinct molecular identifier. Instead of being binned into consensus sequences, reads that shared molecular identifiers were thrown out. CDR3 identification, clonotype clustering and error correction used MiTCR with a Q25 quality threshold and the strictest error-elimination algorithm. A nonparametric unseen species model with Euler transformation was used to estimate a lower bound on total TCR beta diversity. Using fastp at Q25 and MiXCR, TCRdb reprocessed the public reads and kept productive beta chains. A single entry per CDR3 protein holds the most common genes and DNA from its merged rows. The authors' filters were not applied to this entry. In all, the sample holds about 730,000 distinct CDR3 sequences, and about 40% of those were seen once. The ten top clones hold 20% to 25% of the sample.

The specimen sequenced was blood. The sequence came from a woman aged 60-70 years in good health. Here the chain combines TRBV12-3 or TRBV12-4 and TRBJ2-1; the D segment might be TRBD1 or TRBD2, since each matches 6 bases. For the CDR3, the sequence is CASSLRGHEQFF. At the DNA level, the sequence is TGTGCCAGCAGTTTACGGGGGCATGAGCAGTTCTTC.